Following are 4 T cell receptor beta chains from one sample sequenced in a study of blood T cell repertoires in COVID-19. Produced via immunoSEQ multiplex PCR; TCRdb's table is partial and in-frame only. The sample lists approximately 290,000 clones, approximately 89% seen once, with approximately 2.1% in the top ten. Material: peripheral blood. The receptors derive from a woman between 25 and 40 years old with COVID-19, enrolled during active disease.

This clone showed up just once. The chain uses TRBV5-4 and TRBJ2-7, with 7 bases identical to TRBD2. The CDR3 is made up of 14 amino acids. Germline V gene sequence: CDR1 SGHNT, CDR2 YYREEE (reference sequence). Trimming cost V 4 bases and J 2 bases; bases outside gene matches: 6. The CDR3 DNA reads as TGTGCCAGCAGCCCTGGGGCGGGAGCCTACGAGCAGTACTTC. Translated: CASSPGAGAYEQYF.

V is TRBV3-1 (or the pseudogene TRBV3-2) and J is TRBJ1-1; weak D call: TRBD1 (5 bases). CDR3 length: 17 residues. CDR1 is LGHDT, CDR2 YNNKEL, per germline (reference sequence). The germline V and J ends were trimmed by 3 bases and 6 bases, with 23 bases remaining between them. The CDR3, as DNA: TGTGCCAGCAGCCACGCAAAGTGGGGGGAATATTCAGCTGAAGCTTTCTTT. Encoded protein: CASSHAKWGEYSAEAFF.

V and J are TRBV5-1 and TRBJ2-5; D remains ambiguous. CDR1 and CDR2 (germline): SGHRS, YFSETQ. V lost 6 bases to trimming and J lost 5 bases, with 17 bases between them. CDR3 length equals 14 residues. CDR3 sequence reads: CASTLGVGRETQYF. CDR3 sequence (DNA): TGCGCCAGCACCTTAGGAGTAGGCCGGGAGACCCAGTACTTC.

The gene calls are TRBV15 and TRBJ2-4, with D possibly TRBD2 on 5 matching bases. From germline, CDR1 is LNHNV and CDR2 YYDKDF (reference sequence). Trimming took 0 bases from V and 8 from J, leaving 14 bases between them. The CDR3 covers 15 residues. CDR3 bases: TGTGCCACCAGCAGAGATGGCGAGTCCGGGGACATTCAGTACTTC. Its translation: CATSRDGESGDIQYF. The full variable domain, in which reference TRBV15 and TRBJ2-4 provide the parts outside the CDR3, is DAMVIQNPRYQVTQFGKPVTLSCSQTLNHNVMYWYQQKSSQAPKLLFHYYDKDFNNEADTPDNFQSRRPNTSFCFLDIRSPGLGDTAMYLCATSRDGESGDIQYFGAGTRLSVL.